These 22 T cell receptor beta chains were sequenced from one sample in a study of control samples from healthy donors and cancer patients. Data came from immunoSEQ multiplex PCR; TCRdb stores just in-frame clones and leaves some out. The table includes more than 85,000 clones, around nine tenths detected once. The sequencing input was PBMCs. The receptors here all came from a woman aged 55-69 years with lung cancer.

The CDR3 bases are TGTGCCAGCAGCCTGGGCGGGAGCTCCTACAATGAGCAGTTCTTC. Translation: CASSLGGSSYNEQFF. This chain connects TRBV3-1 (or the pseudogene TRBV3-2) to TRBJ2-1; the match to TRBD2 covers 7 bases. The CDR3 is made up of 15 amino acids. Germline CDR1 reads LGHDT; CDR2 reads YNNKEL (reference sequence). J lost 0 bases, V lost 4 bases, and 3 bases had no gene match.

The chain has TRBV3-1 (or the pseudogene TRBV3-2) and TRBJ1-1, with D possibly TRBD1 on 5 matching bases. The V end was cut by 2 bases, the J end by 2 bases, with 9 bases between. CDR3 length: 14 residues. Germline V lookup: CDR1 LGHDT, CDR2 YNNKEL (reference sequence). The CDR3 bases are TGTGCCAGCAGCCAAACGACAGTAAACACTGAAGCTTTCTTT. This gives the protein CASSQTTVNTEAFF.

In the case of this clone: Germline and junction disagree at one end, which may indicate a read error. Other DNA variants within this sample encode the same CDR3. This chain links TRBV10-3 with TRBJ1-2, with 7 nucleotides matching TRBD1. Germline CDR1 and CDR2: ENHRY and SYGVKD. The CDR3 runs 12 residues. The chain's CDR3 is CAIPRGNYGYTF. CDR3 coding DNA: TGCGCCATCCCCAGGGGGAACTATGGCTACACCTTC.

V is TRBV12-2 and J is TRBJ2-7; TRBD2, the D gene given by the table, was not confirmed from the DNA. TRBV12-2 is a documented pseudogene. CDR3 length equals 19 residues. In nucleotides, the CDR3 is TGTGCAAGTCGCTTTTTTCCCGGGACGAGGGGGGGGCCCAAACGCGAGCAGTACTTC. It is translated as CASRFFPGTRGGPKREQYF.

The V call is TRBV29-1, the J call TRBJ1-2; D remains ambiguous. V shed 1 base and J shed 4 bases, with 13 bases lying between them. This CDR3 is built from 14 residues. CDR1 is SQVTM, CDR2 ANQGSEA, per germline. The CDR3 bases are TGCAGCGTTGAAGTCGGGGTCCCCCTCTATGGCTACACCTTC. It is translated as CSVEVGVPLYGYTF.

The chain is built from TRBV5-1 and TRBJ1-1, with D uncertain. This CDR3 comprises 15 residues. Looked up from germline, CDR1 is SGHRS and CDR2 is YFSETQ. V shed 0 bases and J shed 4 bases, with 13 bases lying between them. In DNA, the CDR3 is TGCGCCAGCAGCTTGGGGGTGGGGTATAGCACTGAAGCTTTCTTT. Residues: CASSLGVGYSTEAFF.

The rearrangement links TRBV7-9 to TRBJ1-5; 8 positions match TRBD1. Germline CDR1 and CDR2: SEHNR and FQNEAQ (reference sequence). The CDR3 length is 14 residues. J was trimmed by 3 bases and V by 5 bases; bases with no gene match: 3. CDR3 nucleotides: TGTGCCAGCAGCACGGACAGGGTCAATCAGCCCCAGCATTTT. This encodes CASSTDRVNQPQHF.

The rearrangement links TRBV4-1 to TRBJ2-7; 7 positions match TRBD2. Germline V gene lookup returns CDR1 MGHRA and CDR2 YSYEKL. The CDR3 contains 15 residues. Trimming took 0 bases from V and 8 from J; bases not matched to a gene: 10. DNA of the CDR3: TGCGCCAGCAGCCAAGATTCGTTGGGACTACCAAAGCAGTACTTC. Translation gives CASSQDSLGLPKQYF.

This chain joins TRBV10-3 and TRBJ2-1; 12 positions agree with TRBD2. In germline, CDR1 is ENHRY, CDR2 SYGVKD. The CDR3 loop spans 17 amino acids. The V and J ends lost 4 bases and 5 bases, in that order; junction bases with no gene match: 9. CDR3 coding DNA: TGTGCCATCAGTGGGGCTTCTTGGACTAGCGGGGACAATGAGCAGTTCTTC. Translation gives CAISGASWTSGDNEQFF.

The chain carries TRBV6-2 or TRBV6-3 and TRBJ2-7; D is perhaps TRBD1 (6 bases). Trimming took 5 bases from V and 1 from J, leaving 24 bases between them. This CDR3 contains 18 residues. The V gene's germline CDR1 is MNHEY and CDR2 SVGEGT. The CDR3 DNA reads TGTGCCAGCAGTCGTGGACAGCACCTCGTCCCCCGATCCTACGAGCAGTACTTC. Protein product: CASSRGQHLVPRSYEQYF.

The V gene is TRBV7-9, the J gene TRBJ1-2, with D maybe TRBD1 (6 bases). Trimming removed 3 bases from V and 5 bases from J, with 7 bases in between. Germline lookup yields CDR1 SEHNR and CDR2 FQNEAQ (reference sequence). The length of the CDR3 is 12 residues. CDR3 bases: TGTGCCAGCAGCTTTACAGGGTATGGCTACACCTTC. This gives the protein CASSFTGYGYTF. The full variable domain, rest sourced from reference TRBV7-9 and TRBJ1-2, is DTGVSQNPRHKITKRGQNVTFRCDPISEHNRLYWYRQTLGQGPEFLTYFQNEAQLEKSRLLSDRFSAERPKGSFSTLEIQRTEQGDSAMYLCASSFTGYGYTFGSGTRLTVV.

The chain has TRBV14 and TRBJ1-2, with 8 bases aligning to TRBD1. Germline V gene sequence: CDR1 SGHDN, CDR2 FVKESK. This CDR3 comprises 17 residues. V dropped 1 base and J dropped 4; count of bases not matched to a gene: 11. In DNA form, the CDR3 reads TGTGCCAGCAGCCAAGGCAGGGGGCGCGTCGCCTCCTATGGCTACACCTTC. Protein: CASSQGRGRVASYGYTF.

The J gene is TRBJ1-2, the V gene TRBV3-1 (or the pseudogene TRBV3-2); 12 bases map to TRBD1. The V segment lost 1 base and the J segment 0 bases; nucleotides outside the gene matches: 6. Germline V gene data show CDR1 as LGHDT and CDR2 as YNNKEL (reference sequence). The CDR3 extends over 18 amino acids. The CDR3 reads CASSQAGTGGAANYGYTF. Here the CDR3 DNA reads TGTGCCAGCAGCCAAGCCGGGACAGGGGGCGCGGCTAACTATGGCTACACCTTC.

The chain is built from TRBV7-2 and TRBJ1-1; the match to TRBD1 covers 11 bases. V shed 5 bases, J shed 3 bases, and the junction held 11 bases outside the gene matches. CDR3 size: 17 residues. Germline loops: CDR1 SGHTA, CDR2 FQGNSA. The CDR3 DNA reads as TGTGCCAGCAGCAAGTCCGGGACAGGGGGTTATTACACTGAAGCTTTCTTT. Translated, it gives CASSKSGTGGYYTEAFF.

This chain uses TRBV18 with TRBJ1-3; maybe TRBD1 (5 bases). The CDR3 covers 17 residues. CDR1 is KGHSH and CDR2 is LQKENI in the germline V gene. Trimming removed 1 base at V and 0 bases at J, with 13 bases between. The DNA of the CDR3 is TGTGCCAGCTCACCACGGCGGGGCCCTCTCTCTGGAAACACCATATATTTT. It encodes CASSPRRGPLSGNTIYF.

The CDR3 DNA reads TGTGCCAGCAGCTTATCGGGGGGGGGACTCCGCACAGATACGCAGTATTTT. Encoded protein: CASSLSGGGLRTDTQYF. This chain joins TRBV11-3 and TRBJ2-3; 8 positions match TRBD2. CDR3 size: 17 residues. Trimming removed 2 bases from V and 1 base from J; junction bases left unmatched: 8. Germline-derived CDR1 and CDR2 are SGHNT and YENEEA.

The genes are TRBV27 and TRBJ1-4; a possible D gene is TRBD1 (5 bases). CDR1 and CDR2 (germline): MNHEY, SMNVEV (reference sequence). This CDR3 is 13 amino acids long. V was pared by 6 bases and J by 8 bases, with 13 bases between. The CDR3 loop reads CASRQGPGEKLFF. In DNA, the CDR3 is TGTGCCAGCAGGCAGGGACCGGGAGAAAAACTGTTTTTT.

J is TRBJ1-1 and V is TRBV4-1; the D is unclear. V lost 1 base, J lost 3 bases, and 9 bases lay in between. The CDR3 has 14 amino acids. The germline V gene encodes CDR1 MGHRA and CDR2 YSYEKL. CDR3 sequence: CASSQVYTDTEAFF. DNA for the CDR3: TGCGCCAGCAGCCAAGTGTACACGGACACTGAAGCTTTCTTT.

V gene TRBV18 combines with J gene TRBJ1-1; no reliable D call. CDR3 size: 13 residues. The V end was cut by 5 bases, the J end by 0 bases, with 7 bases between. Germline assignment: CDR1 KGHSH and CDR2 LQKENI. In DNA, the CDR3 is TGTGCCAGCTCAGAAGATATGAACACTGAAGCTTTCTTT. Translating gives CASSEDMNTEAFF.

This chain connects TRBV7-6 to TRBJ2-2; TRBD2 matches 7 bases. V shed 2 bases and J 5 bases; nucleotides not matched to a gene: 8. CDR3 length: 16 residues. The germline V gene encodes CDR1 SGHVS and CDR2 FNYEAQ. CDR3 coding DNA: TGTGCCAGCAGCTTAACGAGCGGGACGTATACCGGGGAGCTGTTTTTT. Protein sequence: CASSLTSGTYTGELFF.

The CDR3 DNA reads TGTGCCAGTAGTCGTCAGGGGGCGAACACTGAAGCTTTCTTT. As protein: CASSRQGANTEAFF. The chain combines TRBV19 with TRBJ1-1, with 8 bases aligning to TRBD1. Germline CDR1 LNHDA, CDR2 SQIVND (reference sequence). The CDR3 spans 14 residues. Trimming removed 5 bases from V and 1 base from J; junction bases left unmatched: 3.

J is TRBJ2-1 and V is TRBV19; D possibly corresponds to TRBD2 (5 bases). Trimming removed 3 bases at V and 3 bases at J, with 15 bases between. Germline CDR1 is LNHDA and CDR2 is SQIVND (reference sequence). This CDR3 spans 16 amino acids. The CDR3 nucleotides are TGTGCCAGTAGTATTAACGTCGGGGTAGGCTACAATGAGCAGTTCTTC. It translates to CASSINVGVGYNEQFF.